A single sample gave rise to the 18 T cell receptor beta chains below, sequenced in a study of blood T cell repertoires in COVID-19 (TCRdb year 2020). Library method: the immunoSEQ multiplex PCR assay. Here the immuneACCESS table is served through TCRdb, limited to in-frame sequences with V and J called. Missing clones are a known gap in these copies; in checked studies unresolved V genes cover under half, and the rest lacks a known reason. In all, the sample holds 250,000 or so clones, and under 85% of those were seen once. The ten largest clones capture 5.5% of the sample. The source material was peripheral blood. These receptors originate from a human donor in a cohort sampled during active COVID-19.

The CDR3 is CSVAPYRGPNYGYTF. CDR3 bases: TGCAGCGTGGCCCCCTACAGGGGACCTAACTATGGCTACACCTTC. The chain recombines TRBV29-1 with TRBJ1-2; 7 nucleotides align to TRBD1. Unmatched junction bases numbered 10, after V lost 6 bases and J lost 0 bases. The germline gives CDR1 SQVTM, CDR2 ANQGSEA. The CDR3 is 15 residues long.

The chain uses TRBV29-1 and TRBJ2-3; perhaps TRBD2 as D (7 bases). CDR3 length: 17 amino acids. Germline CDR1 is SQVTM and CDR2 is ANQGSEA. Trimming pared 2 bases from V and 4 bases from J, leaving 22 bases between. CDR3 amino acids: CSVELPRGGGGADTQYF. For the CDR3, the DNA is TGCAGCGTTGAATTACCCAGAGGGGGGGGAGGGGCAGATACGCAGTATTTT.

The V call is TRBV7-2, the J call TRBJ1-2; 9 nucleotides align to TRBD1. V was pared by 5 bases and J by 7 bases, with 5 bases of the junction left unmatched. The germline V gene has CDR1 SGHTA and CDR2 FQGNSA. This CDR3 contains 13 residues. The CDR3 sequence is CASSGTGRGGYTF. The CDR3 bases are TGTGCCAGCAGCGGGACAGGGAGGGGTGGCTACACCTTC.

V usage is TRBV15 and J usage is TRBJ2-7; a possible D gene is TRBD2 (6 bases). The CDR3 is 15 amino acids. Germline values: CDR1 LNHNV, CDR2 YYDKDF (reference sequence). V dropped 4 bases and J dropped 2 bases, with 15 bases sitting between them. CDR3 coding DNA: TGTGCCACCAGCAAGGCCAGGCGGGACCCCTACGAGCAGTACTTC. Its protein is CATSKARRDPYEQYF.

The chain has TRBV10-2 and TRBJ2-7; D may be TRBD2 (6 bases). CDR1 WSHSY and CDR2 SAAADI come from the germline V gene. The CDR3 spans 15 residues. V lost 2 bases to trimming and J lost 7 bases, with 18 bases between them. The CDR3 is CASSEPGLLAEEQYF. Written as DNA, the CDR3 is TGCGCCAGCAGTGAGCCGGGACTCTTGGCAGAAGAGCAGTACTTC.

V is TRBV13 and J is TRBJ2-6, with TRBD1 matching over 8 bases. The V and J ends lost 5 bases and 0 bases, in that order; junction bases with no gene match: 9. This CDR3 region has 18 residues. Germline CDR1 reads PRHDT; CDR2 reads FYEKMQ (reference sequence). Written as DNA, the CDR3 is TGTGCCAGCAGCCTGATGACAGGGGTGAGCTCTGGGGCCAACGTCCTGACTTTC. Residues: CASSLMTGVSSGANVLTF.

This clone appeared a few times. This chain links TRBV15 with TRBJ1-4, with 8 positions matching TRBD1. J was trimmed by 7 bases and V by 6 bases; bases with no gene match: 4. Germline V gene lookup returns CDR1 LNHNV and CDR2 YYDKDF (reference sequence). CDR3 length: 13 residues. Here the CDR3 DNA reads TGTGCCACCAGTCTGGACAGGGTTGAAAAACTGTTTTTT. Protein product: CATSLDRVEKLFF.

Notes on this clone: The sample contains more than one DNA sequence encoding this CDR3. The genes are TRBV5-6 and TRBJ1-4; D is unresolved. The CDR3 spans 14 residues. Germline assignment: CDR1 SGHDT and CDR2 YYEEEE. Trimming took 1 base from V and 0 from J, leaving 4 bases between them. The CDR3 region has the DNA TGTGCCAGCAGCTTGACAGCAACTAATGAAAAACTGTTTTTT. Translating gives CASSLTATNEKLFF.

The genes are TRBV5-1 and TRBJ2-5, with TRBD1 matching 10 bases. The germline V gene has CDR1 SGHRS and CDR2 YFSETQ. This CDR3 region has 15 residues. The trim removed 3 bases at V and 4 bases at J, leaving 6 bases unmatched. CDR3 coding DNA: TGCGCCAGCAGCTCAGGACAGGGGGGAGTAGAGACCCAGTACTTC. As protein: CASSSGQGGVETQYF.

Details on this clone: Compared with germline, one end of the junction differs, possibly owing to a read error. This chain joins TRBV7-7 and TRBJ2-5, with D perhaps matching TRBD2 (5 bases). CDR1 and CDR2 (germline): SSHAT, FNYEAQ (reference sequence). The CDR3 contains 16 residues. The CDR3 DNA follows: TGTGCTAGCAGCTTTGGAGGAGGTGAGCCCCAAGAGACCCAGTACTTC. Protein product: CASSFGGGEPQETQYF.

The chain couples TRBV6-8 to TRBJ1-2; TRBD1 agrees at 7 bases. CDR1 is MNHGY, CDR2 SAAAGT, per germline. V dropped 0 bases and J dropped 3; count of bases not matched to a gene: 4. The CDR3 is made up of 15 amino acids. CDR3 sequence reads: CASSYSRGQDYGYTF. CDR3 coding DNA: TGTGCCAGCAGTTACTCGAGAGGACAGGACTATGGCTACACCTTC.

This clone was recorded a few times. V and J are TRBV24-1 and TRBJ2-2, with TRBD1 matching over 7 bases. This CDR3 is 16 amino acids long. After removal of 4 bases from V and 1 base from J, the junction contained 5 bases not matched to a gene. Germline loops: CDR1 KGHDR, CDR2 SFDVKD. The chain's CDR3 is CATSDLRTGNTGELFF. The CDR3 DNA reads TGTGCCACCAGTGACCTCCGGACAGGGAACACCGGGGAGCTGTTTTTT.

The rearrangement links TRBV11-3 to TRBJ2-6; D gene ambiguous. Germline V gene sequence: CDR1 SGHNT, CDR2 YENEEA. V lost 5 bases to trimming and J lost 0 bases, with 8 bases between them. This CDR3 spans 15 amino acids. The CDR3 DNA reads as TGTGCCAGCAGCCCCGAGTCCTCTGGGGCCAACGTCCTGACTTTC. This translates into CASSPESSGANVLTF.

The CDR3 here is CASSEYGGSAYGYTF. In DNA form, the CDR3 reads TGTGCCAGCAGTGAATATGGGGGGTCTGCTTATGGCTACACCTTC. V and J are TRBV25-1 and TRBJ1-2, with D tentatively TRBD1 (5 bases). The CDR3 runs 15 residues. The V end lost 0 bases, the J end lost 5 bases, and 13 bases lay between the germline ends. Per germline, CDR1 MGHDK and CDR2 SYGVNS.

The CDR3 loop reads CASSFSGEFPDTQYF. The CDR3 nucleotides are TGCGCCAGCAGCTTTAGCGGGGAGTTCCCAGATACGCAGTATTTT. The J gene is TRBJ2-3, the V gene TRBV5-1; 8 positions agree with TRBD2. The CDR3 extends over 15 amino acids. The V gene end was trimmed by 2 bases and the J gene end by 4 bases; junction bases not matched to a gene: 6. CDR1 is SGHRS and CDR2 is YFSETQ in the germline V gene.

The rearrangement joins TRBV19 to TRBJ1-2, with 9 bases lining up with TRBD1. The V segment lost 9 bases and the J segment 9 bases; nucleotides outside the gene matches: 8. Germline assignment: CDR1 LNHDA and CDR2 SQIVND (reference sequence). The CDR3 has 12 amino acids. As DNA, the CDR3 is TGTGCCAGCCTGGGACAGGGCGGTCGCTACACCTTC. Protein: CASLGQGGRYTF.

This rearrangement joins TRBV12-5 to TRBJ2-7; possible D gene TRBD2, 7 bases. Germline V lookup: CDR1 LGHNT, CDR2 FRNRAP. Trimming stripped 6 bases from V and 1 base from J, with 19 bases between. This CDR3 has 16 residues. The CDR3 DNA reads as TGTGCTAGTGGACCGGAGGGGGGGCTTTATTCCTACGAGCAGTACTTC. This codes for CASGPEGGLYSYEQYF.

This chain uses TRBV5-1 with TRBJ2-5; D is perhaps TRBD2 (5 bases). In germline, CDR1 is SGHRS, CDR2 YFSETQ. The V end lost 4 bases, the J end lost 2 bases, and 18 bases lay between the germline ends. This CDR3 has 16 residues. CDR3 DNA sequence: TGCGCCAGCAGCCCCCCGTGGCTAAGAGGGCAAGAGACCCAGTACTTC. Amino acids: CASSPPWLRGQETQYF.